Listed here are 3 T cell receptor beta chains from one sample, sequenced in a study of memory CD4+ T cells and cytomegalovirus serostatus. Single viable CD3+CD4+CD8-CD45RO+ cells were sorted as the memory CD4+ T cells. Measured with immunoSEQ multiplex PCR; TCRdb has only the in-frame clones, and not every one. The sample includes some 52,000 clones, about 80% of them seen just once. The sample comprised memory CD4+ T cells from blood. The source of these receptors is an adult in good health and CMV-seropositive.

This sequence joins TRBV13 and TRBJ2-3; 7 bases fit TRBD2. Trimming cost V 3 bases and J 0 bases; bases outside gene matches: 12. Germline CDR1 is PRHDT and CDR2 is FYEKMQ (reference sequence). CDR3 length equals 18 residues. The CDR3 loop is CASSFSSRSGDSTDTQYF. The CDR3 DNA follows: TGTGCCAGCAGCTTCTCCAGCCGCAGCGGGGATAGCACAGATACGCAGTATTTT.

This sequence joins TRBV13 and TRBJ2-6; D gene uncertain. In germline, CDR1 is PRHDT, CDR2 FYEKMQ (reference sequence). CDR3 length equals 17 residues. The V end lost 7 bases, the J end lost 0 bases, and 16 bases lay between the germline ends. The CDR3 DNA follows: TGTGCCAGCACGGGTGCCACCACCTTCTCTGGGGCCAACGTCCTGACTTTC. Its translation: CASTGATTFSGANVLTF. Full variable domain (rest looked up from reference TRBV13 and TRBJ2-6): AAGVIQSPRHLIKEKRETATLKCYPIPRHDTVYWYQQGPGQDPQFLISFYEKMQSDKGSIPDRFSAQQFSDYHSELNMSSLELGDSALYFCASTGATTFSGANVLTFGAGSRLTVL.

The chain couples TRBV6-1 to TRBJ1-4; D gene ambiguous. V was trimmed by 4 bases and J by 6 bases, leaving 18 bases between them. Germline V gives CDR1 MNHNS, CDR2 SASEGT. The CDR3 length is 16 residues. CDR3 loop: CASSGTRAADDEKLFF. The CDR3 DNA follows: TGTGCCAGCAGTGGGACCCGGGCGGCGGACGATGAAAAACTGTTTTTT.